This T cell receptor (beta chain) was sequenced in a study of blood T cell repertoires in COVID-19. Germline V CDR1 and CDR2: MDHEN, SYDVKM. The V end lost 2 bases, the J end lost 2 bases, and 13 bases lay between the germline ends. This CDR3 spans 16 amino acids. Profiling relied on immunoSEQ multiplex PCR, and the TCRdb table lists in-frame clones only, not all of them. This table holds around 360,000 clones, roughly 86% found once. The sequence came from a man in his forties in a cohort exposed to, infected with or recovered from COVID-19 (not recorded which). V gene TRBV28 combines with J gene TRBJ1-5; D gene uncertain. The sequenced material came from PBMCs or T cells enriched from blood (not recorded which). CDR3 loop: CASSLTPARGNQPQHF. The DNA of the CDR3 is TGTGCCAGCAGTTTAACCCCCGCGAGGGGCAATCAGCCCCAGCATTTT. The variable domain in full, with the rest retrieved from reference TRBV28 and TRBJ1-5, is DVKVTQSSRYLVKRTGEKVFLECVQDMDHENMFWYRQDPGLGLRLIYFSYDVKMKEKGDIPEGYSVSREKKERFSLILESASTNQTSMYLCASSLTPARGNQPQHFGDGTRLSIL.